This TCR beta chain was captured by sequencing in a study of T cell responses to AZD1222 COVID-19 vaccine. Notes on the study in general: Spike-specific TCR breadth and depth rose after two AZD1222 doses. Every sample of the repertoires postdated the peak T cell response. There were vaccine-associated CD4 TCRs across spike, dominant at 160-218 and 743-854. AZD1222 recipients seropositive at baseline numbered only 5 or 6.

Trimming removed 0 bases from V and 6 bases from J, with 15 bases in between. The CDR3 has 16 residues. Germline CDR1 is SGHDN and CDR2 is FVKESK. Clones were sequenced by immunoSEQ multiplex PCR, and TCRdb holds only the in-frame ones, with some missing. The data show approximately 130,000 clones, more than 85% seen once. With respect to this clone: Its antigen remains unknown.

Sequenced here: peripheral blood, sampled on day 0 of AZD1222 vaccination. The chain uses TRBV14 and TRBJ2-1, with a tentative D call TRBD1 (5 bases). The sequence came from an adult in good health. CDR3 residues: CASSQDLGSTGNEQFF. For the CDR3, the DNA is TGTGCCAGCAGCCAAGATCTTGGTTCTACAGGCAATGAGCAGTTCTTC.